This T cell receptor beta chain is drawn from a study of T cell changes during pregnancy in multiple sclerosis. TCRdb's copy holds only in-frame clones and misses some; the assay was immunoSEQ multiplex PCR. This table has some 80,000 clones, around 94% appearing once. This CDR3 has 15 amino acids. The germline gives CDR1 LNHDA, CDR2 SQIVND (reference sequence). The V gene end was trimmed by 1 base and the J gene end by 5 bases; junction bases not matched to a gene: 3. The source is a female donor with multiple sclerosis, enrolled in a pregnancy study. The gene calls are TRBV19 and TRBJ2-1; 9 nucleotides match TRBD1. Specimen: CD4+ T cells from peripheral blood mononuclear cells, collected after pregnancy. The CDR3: CASSIVGTGHNEQFF. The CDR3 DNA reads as TGTGCCAGTAGTATAGTCGGGACAGGGCACAATGAGCAGTTCTTC.